The TCR beta chain described here comes from a study of blood T cell repertoires in COVID-19 (TCRdb year 2020). The study in broad terms: Samples from collaborators originated in the United States, Italy and Spain and spanned both the acute and convalescent phases of COVID-19. The material from the prospective study consisted of cDNA or gDNA derived from T cells, B-cell-depleted T cells, or PBMCs. The dataset comprised deeply sampled blood TCRbeta repertoires from subjects exposed to, actively infected with, or recovered from COVID-19. The repertoires were released in a freely available public database meant as a resource for research on the immune response to SARS-CoV-2. Samples were obtained from the ongoing ImmuneRACE study (first 160 participants) and from 1,200 or so subjects provided by 6 global collaborators. Nearly every sample came with metadata listing a de-identified subject ID, COVID-19 status, age in years and sex. Where HLA class I and class II types were available, the types were taken from metadata supplied by the sample provider, not from assay-based typing.

General conclusions and limits of the study: How much clinical and demographic metadata was included differed by source and by participant, and the metadata was provided uncurated.

Whole blood was collected in K2EDTA tubes by collaborating institutions according to the institutions' own protocols. For TCRbeta analysis, collaborators shipped samples in one of three forms: frozen whole blood, isolated PBMCs, or DNA extracted from either of those sample types. V is reduced by 3 bases and J by 5 bases, leaving a spacing of 17 bases between them. For CDR1 and CDR2, the germline V gene lists MDHEN and SYDVKM. The CDR3 measures 16 amino acids from cysteine to phenylalanine. The entry retains the CDR3 DNA only, 48 bases that are in frame from base 1. Points on this clone: Its antigen is unknown. No much larger clonotype is one base removed from it; base qualities were not supplied.

The immunoSEQ Assay, a bias-controlled multiplex PCR, was used to amplify TCRbeta CDR3 regions from genomic DNA. As for the original processing: Within the assay, amplification of reference gene primers was used to estimate how many nucleated cells each sample contained. To quantify the absolute abundance of each unique TCRbeta CDR3 rearrangement, sequence reads were collapsed and filtered. For each sample, productive Simpson clonality was calculated as the square root of Simpson's diversity index across productive rearrangements. TCRdb retrieved this table from immuneACCESS and kept in-frame rearrangements only. Not all clones are present; in checked studies, unresolved V genes account for under half, and no reason is known for the remainder. The V and J calls and clone size come from that table; D and trimming were worked out from the DNA. The sample includes 150,000 to 200,000 clones, with about 74% observed a single time. The ten largest clones take up about 3% of the sample.

The receptor comes from a woman of 80 years or more with acute or convalescent COVID-19. Sequencing was done on a sample of peripheral blood. This receptor chain uses TRBV28 and TRBJ1-5, and TRBD1 may be the D gene, going by 6 matching bases. Here the CDR3 is given as CASSFTSQGRDQPQHF. The DNA is TGTGCCAGCAGTTTTACCTCACAGGGCAGGGATCAGCCCCAGCATTTT. Joined to the reference TRBV28 and TRBJ1-5 proteins, this CDR3 gives the full variable domain: DVKVTQSSRYLVKRTGEKVFLECVQDMDHENMFWYRQDPGLGLRLIYFSYDVKMKEKGDIPEGYSVSREKKERFSLILESASTNQTSMYLCASSFTSQGRDQPQHFGDGTRLSIL.